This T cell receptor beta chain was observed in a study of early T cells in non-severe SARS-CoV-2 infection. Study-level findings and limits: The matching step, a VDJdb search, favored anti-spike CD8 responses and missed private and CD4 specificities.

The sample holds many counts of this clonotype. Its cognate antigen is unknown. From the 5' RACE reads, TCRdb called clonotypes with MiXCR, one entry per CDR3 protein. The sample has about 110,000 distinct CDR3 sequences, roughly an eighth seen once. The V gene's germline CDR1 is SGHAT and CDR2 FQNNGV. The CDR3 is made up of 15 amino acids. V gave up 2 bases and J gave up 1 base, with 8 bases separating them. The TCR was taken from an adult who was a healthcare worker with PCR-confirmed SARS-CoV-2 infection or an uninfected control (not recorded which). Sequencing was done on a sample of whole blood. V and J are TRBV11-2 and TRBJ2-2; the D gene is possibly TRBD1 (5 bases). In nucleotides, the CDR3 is TGTGCCAGCAGCTTAAGCCAGGGGAACACCGGGGAGCTGTTTTTT. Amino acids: CASSLSQGNTGELFF.